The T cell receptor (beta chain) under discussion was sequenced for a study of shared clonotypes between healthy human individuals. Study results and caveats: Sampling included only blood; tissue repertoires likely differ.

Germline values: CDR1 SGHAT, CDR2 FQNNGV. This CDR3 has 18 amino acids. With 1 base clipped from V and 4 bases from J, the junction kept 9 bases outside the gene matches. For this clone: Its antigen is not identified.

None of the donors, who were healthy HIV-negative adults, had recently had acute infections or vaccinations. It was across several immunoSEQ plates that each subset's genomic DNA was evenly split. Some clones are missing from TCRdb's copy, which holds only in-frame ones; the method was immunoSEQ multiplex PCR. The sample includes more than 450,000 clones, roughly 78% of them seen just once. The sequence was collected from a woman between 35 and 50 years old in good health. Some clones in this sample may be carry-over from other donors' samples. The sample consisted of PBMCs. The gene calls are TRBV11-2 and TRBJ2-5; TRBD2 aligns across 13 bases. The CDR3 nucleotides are TGTGCCAGCAGCTTAGGCCGGACTAGCGGGAGTGTCAGAGAGACCCAGTACTTC. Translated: CASSLGRTSGSVRETQYF.